The 9 T cell receptor beta chains in this list originate from one sample, sequenced in a study of T-cell reconstitution after alpha-beta-depleted transplantation in children. It was with unique molecular identifiers that the TCRbeta library was prepared. TCRdb called the PCR reads again in MiXCR, with one record for every CDR3 protein. The sample includes 200,000 to 250,000 distinct CDR3 sequences, roughly a tenth of them seen just once. Sequencing used PBMCs, obtained before TCRalphabeta/CD19-depleted stem cell transplant. Receptors were obtained from a child younger than two with acute myeloid leukemia, due to receive a stem cell transplant.

This clonotype was counted many times. The chain recombines TRBV6-5 with TRBJ2-3; a possible D gene is TRBD2 (6 bases). Germline CDR1 and CDR2: MNHEY and SVGAGI. Trimming removed 6 bases from V and 5 bases from J, with 15 bases in between. The CDR3 runs 14 residues. The chain's CDR3 is CASSSRMEGDTQYF. The CDR3 coding sequence is TGTGCCAGCAGCTCCCGAATGGAGGGAGATACGCAGTATTTT.

With respect to this clonotype: A much larger clone lies a single base off, so this may be a read error. The V and J genes are TRBV12-3 or TRBV12-4 and TRBJ1-1, with 8 bases fitting TRBD1. Trimming cost V 5 bases and J 6 bases; bases outside gene matches: 11. This CDR3 spans 15 amino acids. DNA for the CDR3: TGTGCCAGCAGTGGACAGGGTACTGTAGTGGCTGAAGCTTTCTTT. Amino acids: CASSGQGTVVAEAFF.

At least ten counts were recorded for this clonotype. The chain employs TRBV25-1 and TRBJ2-1; 7 nucleotides line up with TRBD2. CDR1 is MGHDK, CDR2 SYGVNS, per germline. The CDR3 is 16 amino acids. V lost 4 bases, J lost 8 bases, and 14 bases stayed unmatched. In DNA, the CDR3 is TGTGCCAGCAGTGTGTTGGGGGGGAGGGCCTGGGATGAGCAGTTCTTC. Amino acid sequence: CASSVLGGRAWDEQFF.

Ten or more counts support this clonotype. V usage is TRBV5-1 and J usage is TRBJ1-4; TRBD1 might be the D (5 bases). Germline V gene sequence: CDR1 SGHRS, CDR2 YFSETQ. Trimming left V 4 bases short and J 3 bases short, with 16 bases between. CDR3 size: 16 residues. The CDR3: CASSLAWGGANEKLFF. CDR3 in DNA: TGCGCCAGCAGCCTCGCTTGGGGGGGGGCTAATGAAAAACTGTTTTTT. Full variable domain (rest looked up from reference TRBV5-1 and TRBJ1-4): KAGVTQTPRYLIKTRGQQVTLSCSPISGHRSVSWYQQTPGQGLQFLFEYFSETQRNKGNFPGRFSGRQFSNSRSEMNVSTLELGDSALYLCASSLAWGGANEKLFFGSGTQLSVL.

This clonotype was seen repeatedly, ten times or more. This chain links TRBV5-1 with TRBJ2-7; D gene uncertain. This CDR3 has 13 residues. Trimming removed 0 bases at V and 3 bases at J, with 7 bases between. CDR1 and CDR2 (germline): SGHRS, YFSETQ. The CDR3 DNA reads TGCGCCAGCAGCTTGGACGGATTCTACGAGCAGTACTTC. It translates to CASSLDGFYEQYF. Full variable domain (remainder filled in from reference TRBV5-1 and TRBJ2-7): KAGVTQTPRYLIKTRGQQVTLSCSPISGHRSVSWYQQTPGQGLQFLFEYFSETQRNKGNFPGRFSGRQFSNSRSEMNVSTLELGDSALYLCASSLDGFYEQYFGPGTRLTVT.

This clonotype was found many times. The chain combines TRBV30 with TRBJ2-1, with D possibly called TRBD1 or TRBD2 (5 bases each). V dropped 2 bases and J dropped 3 bases, with 8 bases sitting between them. The CDR3 has 13 residues. In germline, CDR1 is GTSNPN, CDR2 SVGIG (reference sequence). The CDR3 nucleotides are TGTGCCTGGAGTTGGGGGATCTACAATGAGCAGTTCTTC. Encoded protein: CAWSWGIYNEQFF.

This clonotype has a count of ten or more. The chain uses TRBV5-1 and TRBJ2-1; TRBD2 matches 9 bases. After removal of 4 bases from V and 3 bases from J, the junction contained 8 bases not matched to a gene. The germline V gene encodes CDR1 SGHRS and CDR2 YFSETQ. The CDR3 consists of 16 residues. The CDR3, as DNA: TGCGCCAGCAGCCCCTACAGCGGGAGGCTCTACAATGAGCAGTTCTTC. Amino acids: CASSPYSGRLYNEQFF.

This clonotype was seen at least ten times. This rearrangement joins TRBV5-1 to TRBJ1-1; tentatively, D is TRBD1 (5 bases). CDR3 length: 12 amino acids. Germline assignment: CDR1 SGHRS and CDR2 YFSETQ. Deletions cut 6 bases from V and 7 bases from J, with 13 bases between. The CDR3 DNA sequence: TGCGCCAGCACCAGGGCCGAGGGTGAAGCTTTCTTT. It specifies CASTRAEGEAFF. Full variable domain (outside the CDR3, taken from reference TRBV5-1 and TRBJ1-1): KAGVTQTPRYLIKTRGQQVTLSCSPISGHRSVSWYQQTPGQGLQFLFEYFSETQRNKGNFPGRFSGRQFSNSRSEMNVSTLELGDSALYLCASTRAEGEAFFGQGTRLTVV.

This clonotype was observed many times. V gene TRBV28 combines with J gene TRBJ1-3, with 7 bases lining up with TRBD1. V lost 3 bases and J lost 0; bases outside the gene matches: 8. CDR1 and CDR2 from the germline V gene are MDHEN and SYDVKM. The CDR3 covers 17 residues. The CDR3 is CASSFSQGVSSGNTIYF. As DNA, the CDR3 is TGTGCCAGCAGTTTTTCGCAGGGGGTAAGCTCTGGAAACACCATATATTTT.